This T cell receptor (beta chain) stems from a study of T cell responses to AZD1222 COVID-19 vaccine. Study conclusions and caveats: Spike-specific TCR breadth and depth were elevated following two AZD1222 doses. Unmutated variant regions are reportedly the target of nearly half of TCRs that are spike-specific.

Worth noting for this clone: The antigen is not known.

TCRdb's copy holds only in-frame clones and misses some; the assay was immunoSEQ multiplex PCR. This repertoire shows roughly 140,000 clones, 75% to 90% found once; its top ten account for around 4.3%. Between the trimmed V and J ends, which lost 3 bases and 5 bases, there was a span of 11 bases. The CDR3 runs to 14 residues. The germline CDR1 and CDR2 sequences are ENHRY and SYGVKD. The J gene is TRBJ2-1, the V gene TRBV10-3; tentatively, D is TRBD2 (6 bases). This clonotype originated in an adult in good health. Material: peripheral blood, obtained on day 0 of MenACWY control vaccination. CDR3 DNA sequence: TGTGCCATCAGTGAAGGAGGACTACACAATGAGCAGTTCTTC. The encoded protein is CAISEGGLHNEQFF.